This T cell receptor (beta chain) was identified in a study of human T cells and chemical hapten exposure. In its sample, this clonotype was seen many times. CDR1 and CDR2 from the germline V gene are SGDLS and YYNGEE. The V end lost 3 bases, the J end lost 2 bases, and 14 bases lay between the germline ends. The CDR3 spans 15 residues. TCRdb fed the RACE reads into MiXCR, producing one record per CDR3 protein. The data contain about 34,000 distinct CDR3 sequences, 5% to 7% of them singletons. Time point: patch test 1, 2 weeks after DPC sensitization. Treatment here: therapeutic diphenylcyclopropenone sensitization with weekly scalp DPC. The authors' total RNA extraction used unfractionated whole blood.

This sequence originates from a woman aged 25 to 39 with alopecia areata. Some clones in this sample may be carry-over from other donors' samples. The chain employs TRBV9 and TRBJ1-2; tentative D call: TRBD1 (6 bases). The starting material was whole blood, obtained in connection with sensitization to the hapten diphenylcyclopropenone (DPC). The CDR3 protein is CASSEQGGRNYGYTF. CDR3 coding DNA: TGTGCCAGCAGCGAACAGGGAGGAAGGAACTATGGCTACACCTTC.